These 8 T cell receptor beta chains were sequenced from one sample in a study of blood T cell repertoires in COVID-19. Using immunoSEQ multiplex PCR, the repertoire was profiled, and TCRdb retains in-frame clones only, with some absent. The sample lists roughly 160,000 clones, about 88% occurring once. Input material: peripheral blood. Every receptor here comes from a young man with acute or convalescent COVID-19.

The V gene is TRBV4-2, the J gene TRBJ1-4; possible D gene TRBD1, 5 bases. The CDR3 contains 16 residues. Trimming took 0 bases from V and 7 from J, leaving 15 bases between them. Germline assignment: CDR1 LGHNA and CDR2 YNFKEQ. The CDR3: CASSQDLRRGGEKLFF. The CDR3 bases are TGTGCCAGCAGCCAAGATCTCCGGAGGGGTGGTGAAAAACTGTTTTTT.

The V gene is TRBV6-6, the J gene TRBJ1-3; D might be TRBD1 (5 bases). The CDR3 sequence is 15 residues long. CDR1 and CDR2 (germline): MNHNY, SVGAGI (reference sequence). Trimming left V 5 bases short and J 1 base short, with 12 bases between. CDR3 amino acids: CASSKGQGSGNTIYF. The CDR3 region has the DNA TGTGCCAGCAGTAAAGGGCAGGGTTCTGGAAACACCATATATTTT.

This clone was picked up a small number of times. The chain has TRBV3-1 (or the pseudogene TRBV3-2) and TRBJ2-5; 11 bases are shared with TRBD2. This CDR3 contains 18 residues. With V trimmed by 1 base and J by 1 base, 8 bases remained unmatched. CDR1 LGHDT and CDR2 YNNKEL come from the germline V gene (reference sequence). The CDR3 sequence is CASSQGSPLAGGQETQYF. The CDR3 coding sequence is TGTGCCAGCAGCCAAGGTTCCCCGCTAGCGGGGGGCCAAGAGACCCAGTACTTC.

This chain joins TRBV10-1 and TRBJ2-3, with 10 bases lining up with TRBD2. The V gene end was trimmed by 0 bases and the J gene end by 0 bases; junction bases not matched to a gene: 6. There are 18 residues in the CDR3. Looked up from germline, CDR1 is WNHNN and CDR2 is SYGVQD (reference sequence). CDR3 residues: CASSESVVAGGSTDTQYF. CDR3 sequence (DNA): TGCGCCAGCAGTGAGTCGGTGGTAGCGGGGGGCAGCACAGATACGCAGTATTTT.

The V call is TRBV5-1, the J call TRBJ2-2, with no clear D. The CDR3 covers 13 residues. Germline loops: CDR1 SGHRS, CDR2 YFSETQ. Deletions cut 4 bases from V and 1 base from J, with 5 bases between. CDR3 sequence (DNA): TGCGCCAGCAGCATACAGAACACCGGGGAGCTGTTTTTT. Its translation is CASSIQNTGELFF.

The CDR3 DNA reads as TGCAGCGTGGAGGGGTTCGAGGCTGAAGCTTTCTTT. Translation gives CSVEGFEAEAFF. V is TRBV29-1 and J is TRBJ1-1, with D possibly matching TRBD1 (5 bases). The CDR3 has 12 residues. With 6 bases removed from V and 6 bases from J, the gap between germline ends came to 14 bases. The germline gives CDR1 SQVTM, CDR2 ANQGSEA. Full variable domain (outside the CDR3, taken from reference TRBV29-1 and TRBJ1-1): SAVISQKPSRDICQRGTSLTIQCQVDSQVTMMFWYRQQPGQSLTLIATANQGSEATYESGFVIDKFPISRPNLTFSTLTVSNMSPEDSSIYLCSVEGFEAEAFFGQGTRLTVV.

The chain links TRBV5-5 to TRBJ2-2; TRBD2 is a possible D gene (6 bases). This CDR3 contains 16 residues. Deletions cut 2 bases from V and 0 bases from J, with 11 bases between. The V gene's germline CDR1 is SGHKS and CDR2 YYEKEE (reference sequence). CDR3 sequence: CASSFRAGSNTGELFF. DNA for the CDR3: TGTGCCAGCAGCTTCCGGGCGGGGTCGAACACCGGGGAGCTGTTTTTT.

The chain is built from TRBV6-2 or TRBV6-3 and TRBJ2-7; D possibly corresponds to TRBD1 (8 bases). V was pared by 4 bases and J by 0 bases, with 13 bases between. From germline, CDR1 is MNHEY and CDR2 SVGEGT. The CDR3 extends over 15 amino acids. The CDR3 spells CASSSGGGGSYEQYV. In DNA form, the CDR3 reads TGTGCCAGCAGTTCAGGGGGCGGGGGCTCCTACGAGCAGTACGTC.